This T cell receptor beta chain was obtained from a study of tumour-infiltrating T cells in Burkitt lymphoma. Study information: Productive clonality predicted overall and progression-free survival.

CDR1 is LNHDA and CDR2 is SQIVND in the germline V gene (reference sequence). The CDR3 runs 15 residues. V lost 3 bases, J lost 1 base, and 3 bases stayed unmatched. The repertoire was sequenced with immunoSEQ multiplex PCR; TCRdb's copy has only in-frame clones and lacks some. In the table there are several thousand clones, 73% of which are singletons. The clonotype was recovered from a human donor with diffuse large B-cell lymphoma. The sequenced material came from tumor tissue. The gene calls are TRBV19 and TRBJ2-3, with 8 positions matching TRBD2. The DNA for the CDR3 is TGTGCCAGTAGTATCGCGGGGGGCCGCACAGATACGCAGTATTTT. This codes for CASSIAGGRTDTQYF.